Given below is one T cell receptor beta chain in context. This entry is derived from a study of T cells in Graves' hyperthyroidism and ophthalmopathy. Overall study: At initial diagnosis, before any treatment had begun, peripheral blood was obtained.

Regions amplified from RNA transcripts were the TCR beta CDR3 regions. The HTBI primer set drove a first-round RT-PCR of the TCR CDR3. TCRdb processed the multiplex PCR reads anew with MiXCR; each CDR3 protein has one entry. The sample has 300,000 to 450,000 distinct CDR3 sequences, roughly 14% seen once. There are 14 residues in the CDR3. CDR1 MNHNS and CDR2 SASEGT come from the germline V gene. V lost 1 base and J lost 7, with 13 bases in between. Among the patients, aged 18 to 65, hyperthyroidism was newly diagnosed and had lasted under 2 months. Diagnostic decisions used clinical symptoms, serum thyroxine and TRAb, thyroid ultrasound and orbital computed tomography.

V gene TRBV6-1 combines with J gene TRBJ2-5; D not resolved. The TCR originated in a man aged 25 to 40 with Graves' hyperthyroidism that later progressed to Graves' ophthalmopathy. Sequenced material: blood. The DNA of the CDR3 is TGTGCCAGCAGTGAAGGTCTGGCTTTGGGGACCCAGTACTTC. Amino acid sequence: CASSEGLALGTQYF.